This T cell receptor (beta chain) originates from a study of blood T cell repertoires in COVID-19. Study overall: Whether acute or convalescent, the COVID-19 samples came from the United States, Italy and Spain.

Grouping used clinical history reported by participants in a survey and questionnaire. Cohort 3 donors were reported recovered after two negative PCRs, clearance, or symptom resolution. The table came from immunoSEQ multiplex PCR; TCRdb's copy has only in-frame clones and leaves some out. The table has approximately 290,000 clones, 80% to 95% seen once. The CDR3 loop spans 14 amino acids. J lost 8 bases, V lost 6 bases, and 7 bases had no gene match. Germline CDR1 and CDR2: MDHEN and SYDVKM. The sequence was obtained from a woman in her twenties or thirties who had recovered from COVID-19. The chain employs TRBV28 and TRBJ2-1; 10 positions agree with TRBD2. The specimen sequenced was PBMCs or T cells enriched from blood (not recorded which). The CDR3 sequence: CASRPSGSFHEQFF. The CDR3 DNA sequence: TGTGCCAGCAGACCTAGCGGGAGTTTCCATGAGCAGTTCTTC.